This entry is about one T cell receptor (beta chain). What antigen it recognizes has not been identified. Per-base qualities were not stored, and no clone one base away is much larger. The immunoSEQ Assay, a bias-controlled multiplex PCR, was used to amplify TCRbeta CDR3 regions from genomic DNA. Regarding the original processing steps: The number of nucleated cells in each sample was estimated from the amplification of reference gene primers within the assay. To quantify the absolute abundance of each unique TCRbeta CDR3 rearrangement, sequence reads were collapsed and filtered. For each sample, productive Simpson clonality was calculated as the square root of Simpson's diversity index across productive rearrangements. Sourced from immuneACCESS, this table was stored by TCRdb with only in-frame sequences that have V and J called. A share of the clones is absent; for the studies checked, an unresolved V gene accounts for under half, and the remainder has no known explanation. The V and J calls and clone size are taken from that table; D and trimming were inferred from the DNA. Recorded for this sample are 410,000 or so clones; about 88% of them occurred a single time. The ten biggest clones cover 1.5% to 1.7% of the sample.

These data originate in a study of blood T cell repertoires in COVID-19 (TCRdb year 2020). Background on the whole study: Samples from collaborators originated in the United States, Italy and Spain and spanned both the acute and convalescent phases of COVID-19. Where available, HLA class I and class II types were taken from metadata supplied by the sample provider and were not determined by assay-based typing. The repertoires were released in a freely available public database intended as a resource for research on the immune response to SARS-CoV-2. Deeply sampled blood TCRbeta repertoires from subjects exposed to, actively infected with, or recovered from COVID-19 were included in the dataset. Nearly every sample came with metadata listing a de-identified subject ID, COVID-19 status, age in years and sex. The samples were drawn from the first 160 participants of the ongoing ImmuneRACE study and from some 1,300 subjects provided by 6 global collaborators. The prospective study material was composed of cDNA or gDNA derived from T cells, B-cell-depleted T cells, or PBMCs. Overall results and qualifications from the work: How much clinical and demographic metadata was included differed by source and by participant, and the metadata was provided uncurated.

CDR1 and CDR2 are read off the germline V gene as MNHEY and SVGAGI. Germline trimming amounts to 6 bases on V and 8 bases on J, with 3 as the count of junction bases outside the gene matches. Including the terminal cysteine and phenylalanine, the CDR3 comprises 12 residues. Only the CDR3 DNA stays, 36 bases, in frame from base 1. One collaborating source in Seattle enrolled patients while the patients were actively infected and followed the patients over time throughout the course of disease. The collaborating institutions used their own protocols to collect whole blood in K2EDTA tubes. For TCRbeta analysis, collaborator samples were shipped as frozen whole blood, as isolated PBMCs, or as DNA extracted from either sample type.

The rearranged chain carries TRBV6-5 and TRBJ2-4, with TRBD1 matching 8 junction bases. The clonotype comes from a woman aged 40-49 years with COVID-19, enrolled during active disease. Sample: peripheral blood. The DNA is as follows: TGTGCCAGCAGGTTGACAGGGGACATTCAGTACTTC. This translates into CASRLTGDIQYF.